These 15 T cell receptor beta chains came from one sample sequenced in a study of shared T cell receptors in the human thymus. Assay: immunoSEQ multiplex PCR; the TCRdb copy retains only in-frame clones and omits some. Of hundreds of thousands of clones listed, around 87% are singletons. The sample was also reused in another study, on human thymus T cells.

Sequences were obtained from thymocytes. These receptors were collected from a boy in the first two years of life with a congenital heart defect.

J is TRBJ2-6 and V is TRBV28; the D gene is possibly TRBD1 (7 bases). This CDR3 contains 15 residues. V was trimmed by 6 bases and J by 3 bases, leaving 12 bases between them. Germline loops: CDR1 MDHEN, CDR2 SYDVKM. Here the CDR3 reads CASRLQGGGANVLTF. The CDR3 DNA is TGTGCCAGCAGACTGCAGGGGGGTGGGGCCAACGTCCTGACTTTC.

The V gene is TRBV5-6, the J gene TRBJ1-2; 12 nucleotides agree with TRBD1. Germline V gene sequence: CDR1 SGHDT, CDR2 YYEEEE. V lost 1 base to trimming and J lost 4 bases; unmatched junction nucleotides: 8. This CDR3 comprises 17 residues. CDR3 DNA: TGTGCCAGCAGCTTGAACTTGGGACAGGGGGCCGTCTATGGCTACACCTTC. Protein product: CASSLNLGQGAVYGYTF.

The gene calls are TRBV14 and TRBJ2-7, with 9 bases that match TRBD2. Germline V gives CDR1 SGHDN, CDR2 FVKESK. The CDR3 length is 17 residues. The junction had 11 bases not matched to a gene; V was cut back by 4 bases and J by 1 base. In DNA, the CDR3 is TGTGCCAGCAGCCCCCTAACTAGCGGGCGGCCGTCCTACGAGCAGTACTTC. The encoded protein is CASSPLTSGRPSYEQYF.

This chain links TRBV4-3 with TRBJ2-5, with 8 bases lining up with TRBD2. This CDR3 region has 17 residues. Losses at the gene ends were 5 bases for V and 6 bases for J; bases not matched to a gene: 17. CDR1 is LGHNA, CDR2 YSLEER, per germline. The CDR3 sequence is CASSSQRNSGGPKTQYF. The CDR3 DNA follows: TGCGCCAGCAGCTCACAGCGAAACTCGGGGGGGCCAAAGACCCAGTACTTC.

This chain links TRBV9 with TRBJ1-1; D uncertain. This CDR3 is 14 amino acids long. Trimming pared 1 base from V and 6 bases from J, leaving 13 bases between. Germline CDR1 is SGDLS and CDR2 is YYNGEE. CDR3 sequence: CASSVQAGVAEAFF. The CDR3 nucleotides are TGTGCCAGCAGCGTACAGGCGGGTGTGGCTGAAGCTTTCTTT.

The chain combines TRBV6-5 with TRBJ2-3; the D is unclear. This CDR3 is built from 15 residues. Trimming removed 0 bases at V and 5 bases at J, with 12 bases between. Germline CDR1 reads MNHEY; CDR2 reads SVGAGI. CDR3 residues: CASSYSKWWLDTQYF. The DNA of the CDR3 is TGTGCCAGCAGTTACTCGAAATGGTGGCTAGATACGCAGTATTTT.

The V and J genes are TRBV6-5 and TRBJ2-7; D is perhaps TRBD2 (6 bases). V was cut by 0 bases and J by 3 bases, with 15 bases left in between. This CDR3 spans 16 amino acids. The germline V gene has CDR1 MNHEY and CDR2 SVGAGI. Here the CDR3 DNA reads TGTGCCAGCAGTTACTCGACGAGCGGGCGGAACTACGAGCAGTACTTC. Its protein product is CASSYSTSGRNYEQYF.

The sample holds a few counts of this clone. The rearrangement uses TRBV9 and TRBJ2-7, with 10 bases aligning to TRBD1. V lost 3 bases and J lost 4; bases outside the gene matches: 7. CDR3 length: 15 amino acids. The germline CDR1 and CDR2 sequences are SGDLS and YYNGEE. The CDR3 here is CASSARDRGIYEQYF. The CDR3 coding sequence is TGTGCCAGCAGCGCCCGGGACAGGGGTATATACGAGCAGTACTTC. Full variable domain (rest looked up from reference TRBV9 and TRBJ2-7): DSGVTQTPKHLITATGQRVTLRCSPRSGDLSVYWYQQSLDQGLQFLIQYYNGEERAKGNILERFSAQQFPDLHSELNLSSLELGDSALYFCASSARDRGIYEQYFGPGTRLTVT.

The V and J genes are TRBV5-6 and TRBJ2-7; D may be TRBD1 (5 bases). The CDR3 sequence is 16 residues long. Germline V CDR1 and CDR2: SGHDT, YYEEEE. Trimming shortened V by 1 base and J by 0 bases, and 14 bases separated the two germline ends. This CDR3 reads CASSLRWQGYSYEQYF. The CDR3 nucleotides read TGTGCCAGCAGCTTGAGGTGGCAGGGTTACTCCTACGAGCAGTACTTC.

The chain links TRBV5-4 to TRBJ2-7; TRBD2 matches 8 bases. V gave up 4 bases and J gave up 5 bases; unmatched junction bases: 11. The CDR3 covers 15 residues. CDR1 and CDR2 (germline): SGHNT, YYREEE (reference sequence). DNA of the CDR3: TGTGCCAGCAGCCCGCGGACTAGCAGGGTCCACGAGCAGTACTTC. The encoded protein is CASSPRTSRVHEQYF. Combining the CDR3 with reference TRBV5-4 and TRBJ2-7 gives the whole variable domain ETGVTQSPTHLIKTRGQQVTLRCSSQSGHNTVSWYQQALGQGPQFIFQYYREEENGRGNFPPRFSGLQFPNYSSELNVNALELDDSALYLCASSPRTSRVHEQYFGPGTRLTVT.

This clone was found once. V and J are TRBV2 and TRBJ1-1; 7 bases map to TRBD1. The CDR3 has 17 amino acids. The V and J ends lost 4 bases and 0 bases, in that order; junction bases with no gene match: 11. CDR1 and CDR2 (germline): SNHLY, FYNNEI. The DNA for the CDR3 is TGTGCCAGCAGTGGGACGGGGACAGCTTATTTGAACACTGAAGCTTTCTTT. Protein: CASSGTGTAYLNTEAFF.

The J gene is TRBJ2-1, the V gene TRBV7-4; 10 bases align to TRBD2. Unmatched junction bases numbered 28, after V lost 3 bases and J lost 8 bases. Germline CDR1 SGHVT, CDR2 SQSDAQ. CDR3 length equals 22 residues. CDR3 DNA sequence: TGTGCCAGCAGCTTTAACCGCGGTACCACGACCAGCGGGAGGGCCTTCGGGCATGAGCAGTTCTTC. This codes for CASSFNRGTTTSGRAFGHEQFF.

This chain links TRBV5-4 with TRBJ2-3, with 7 positions matching TRBD2. The germline V gene encodes CDR1 SGHNT and CDR2 YYREEE (reference sequence). The CDR3 extends over 19 amino acids. V shed 3 bases, J shed 3 bases, and the junction held 19 bases outside the gene matches. The CDR3: CASSWGTLASASGTDTQYF. As DNA, the CDR3 is TGTGCCAGCAGCTGGGGGACCCTTGCCTCGGCTAGCGGTACAGATACGCAGTATTTT.

This clone appeared a single time. This rearrangement joins TRBV5-4 to TRBJ2-1; TRBD1 matches at 10 bases. V gave up 3 bases and J gave up 3 bases; unmatched junction bases: 3. The CDR3 runs to 15 residues. Germline V lookup: CDR1 SGHNT, CDR2 YYREEE (reference sequence). CDR3 protein: CASSSGTGVYNEQFF. CDR3 nucleotide sequence: TGTGCCAGCAGCTCCGGGACAGGGGTCTACAATGAGCAGTTCTTC.

The chain carries TRBV11-2 and TRBJ1-6; no definite D call. CDR1 and CDR2 from the germline V gene are SGHAT and FQNNGV. Trimming took off 6 bases at V and 10 bases at J, with 16 bases between the two ends. There are 14 residues in the CDR3. Written as DNA, the CDR3 is TGTGCCAGCAGTCAAACGAACCGCGGATCACCCCTCCACTTT. Protein sequence: CASSQTNRGSPLHF.